This T cell receptor beta chain was retrieved from a study of T-cell memory formation after mild COVID-19 (dated by TCRdb to the early 2020s). Some background on the complete study: TCR sequence clusters from the two donors were largely donor specific. The cohort was made up of two young adult volunteers, one female and one male, who were previously healthy. In two donors, T-cell clones that expanded and contracted after mild COVID-19 were followed by sequencing TCRalpha and TCRbeta repertoires longitudinally. What the work shows at the level of the full study, not this receptor alone: Balanced CD4/CD8 phenotypes were observed for clones contracting from day 15 to 85, whereas a bias towards CD4+ was observed for a second wave of clones expanding from day 15 to 37. Whether the second-wave clones peaking on day 37 were SARS-CoV-2 specific was not confirmed. Contracting CD4+ clones appeared mostly in the CM and EM memory subsets, whereas CD8+ clones were enriched in EMRA. Only a couple of mild cases were covered in the study, and larger cohorts including severe cases with pre-infection samples were considered necessary. The detection of some responding clones in pre-infection memory suggests that pre-existing cross-reactive memory T cells joined the SARS-CoV-2 response.

Trimming removed 3 bases from V and 6 bases from J, leaving 15 bases between the germline ends. The CDR1 and CDR2 encoded by the germline V gene are SGHRS and YFSETQ. Spanning cysteine to phenylalanine, the CDR3 consists of 14 amino acids. The retained sequence is limited to the CDR3, 42 bases, with the frame set at the first base. This clonotype was detected a few times. The antigen it recognizes is unknown. Per-nucleotide qualities are absent, and no much larger clonotype sits a single base away. PBMCs were isolated by Ficoll-Paque density gradient centrifugation. Data came from an Illumina NovaSeq 6000. cDNA libraries for TCRalpha and TCRbeta were prepared by 5'RACE using constant-segment primers, with sample barcodes and unique molecular identifiers added. RNA was extracted from every sample with Trizol reagent. The libraries were amplified in two PCR steps, and the second step added a second sample barcode and Illumina TruSeq adapters. Sequencing of the libraries was done on an Illumina NovaSeq, producing 2 x 150 bp paired-end reads. Per the source publication's procedure: With migec v1.2.7, reads were demultiplexed and then collapsed into UMI-guided consensus sequences. With mixcr v2.1.11, UMI consensuses were aligned to TRA and TRB V and J templates and assembled into clonotypes. A clonotype was counted as expanded or contracted only if both edgeR and NoisET called the change significant, with noise models trained on biological replicates. For edgeR calls, the cutoffs were a false discovery rate-adjusted p below 0.01 and a log2 fold-change threshold of 1. As an exploratory analysis of dynamics, max-normalized trajectories of the 1000 most abundant clonotypes were examined with PCA combined with hierarchical clustering. Separately sequenced CD4+ and CD8+ repertoires were used to assign a CD4 or CD8 phenotype to each responding clone. TCRdb ran its own pipeline on the public reads, namely fastp trimming at Q25 and MiXCR clone calling, and kept in-frame beta chains. All rows with the same CDR3 protein become a single entry with the most common DNA and genes. The V and J calls follow TCRdb's processing rather than the paper's. The sample table holds about 340,000 distinct CDR3 sequences, of which 20% to 25% were seen once. Roughly 21% of the sample comes from the top ten.

Rearrangement joined TRBV5-1 to TRBJ1-1; TRBD1 is possibly the D segment (6 matching bases). The specimen sequenced was PBMCs or a T cell subset sorted from them (not recorded which). This TCR came from a man aged 18 to 35 who had mild COVID-19 (a few samples of this study predate the infection). The sample titles of this study are shuffled in the database, so cell type and time point are left out; the donor was told from shared clones. The nucleotides are TGCGCCAGCAGCTGGTCAGGGGCACAAGCTGAAGCTTTCTTT. This encodes CASSWSGAQAEAFF.